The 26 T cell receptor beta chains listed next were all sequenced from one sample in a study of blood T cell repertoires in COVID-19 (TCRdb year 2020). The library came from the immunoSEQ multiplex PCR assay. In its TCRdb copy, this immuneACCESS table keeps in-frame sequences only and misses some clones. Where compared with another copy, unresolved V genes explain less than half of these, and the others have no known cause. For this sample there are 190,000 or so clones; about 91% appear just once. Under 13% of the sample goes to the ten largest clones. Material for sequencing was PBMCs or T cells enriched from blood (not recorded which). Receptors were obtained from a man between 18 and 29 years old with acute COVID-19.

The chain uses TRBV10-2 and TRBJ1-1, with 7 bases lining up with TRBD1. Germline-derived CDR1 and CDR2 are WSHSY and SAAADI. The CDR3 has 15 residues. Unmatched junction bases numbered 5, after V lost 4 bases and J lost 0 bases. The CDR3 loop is CASSVTGTVNTEAFF. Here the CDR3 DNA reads TGCGCCAGCAGTGTGACCGGGACAGTGAACACTGAAGCTTTCTTT.

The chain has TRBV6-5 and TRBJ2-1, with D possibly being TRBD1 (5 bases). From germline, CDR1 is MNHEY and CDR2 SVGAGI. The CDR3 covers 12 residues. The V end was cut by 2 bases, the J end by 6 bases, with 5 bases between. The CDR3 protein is CASSYRGNEQFF. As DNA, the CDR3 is TGTGCCAGCAGTTACAGGGGCAATGAGCAGTTCTTC.

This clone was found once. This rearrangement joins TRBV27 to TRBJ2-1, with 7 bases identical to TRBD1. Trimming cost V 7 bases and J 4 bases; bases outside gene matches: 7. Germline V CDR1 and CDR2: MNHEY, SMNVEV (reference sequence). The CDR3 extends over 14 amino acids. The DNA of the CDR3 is TGTGCCAGCAAGGTCCAGGGGGATTACAATGAGCAGTTCTTC. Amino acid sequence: CASKVQGDYNEQFF.

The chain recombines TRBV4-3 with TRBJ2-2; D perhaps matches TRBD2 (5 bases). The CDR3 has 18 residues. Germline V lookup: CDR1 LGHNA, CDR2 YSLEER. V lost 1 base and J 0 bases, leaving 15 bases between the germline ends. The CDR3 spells CASSQVGRAVTNTGELFF. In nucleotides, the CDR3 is TGCGCCAGCAGCCAAGTCGGTCGAGCGGTAACGAACACCGGGGAGCTGTTTTTT.

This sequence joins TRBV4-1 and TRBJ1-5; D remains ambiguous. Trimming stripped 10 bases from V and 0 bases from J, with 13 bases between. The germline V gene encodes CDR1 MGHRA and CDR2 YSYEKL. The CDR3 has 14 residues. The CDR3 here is CATGSTDSNQPQHF. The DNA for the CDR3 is TGCGCCACCGGGTCTACTGATAGCAATCAGCCCCAGCATTTT.

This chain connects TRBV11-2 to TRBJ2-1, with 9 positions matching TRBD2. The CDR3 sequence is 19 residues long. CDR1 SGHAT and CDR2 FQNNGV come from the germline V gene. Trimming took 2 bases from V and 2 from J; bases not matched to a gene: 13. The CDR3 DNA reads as TGTGCCAGCAGCTTATTCCCGGTGGGGGTAGCGGGAGCCTACAATGAGCAGTTCTTC. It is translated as CASSLFPVGVAGAYNEQFF. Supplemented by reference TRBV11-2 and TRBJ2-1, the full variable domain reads EAGVAQSPRYKIIEKRQSVAFWCNPISGHATLYWYQQILGQGPKLLIQFQNNGVVDDSQLPKDRFSAERLKGVDSTLKIQPAKLEDSAVYLCASSLFPVGVAGAYNEQFFGPGTRLTVL.

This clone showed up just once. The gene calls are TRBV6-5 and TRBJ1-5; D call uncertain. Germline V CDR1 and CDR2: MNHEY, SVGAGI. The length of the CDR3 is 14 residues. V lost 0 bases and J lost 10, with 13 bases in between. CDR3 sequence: CASSYSRRERPQHF. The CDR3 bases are TGTGCCAGCAGTTACTCCCGCCGCGAGCGACCCCAGCATTTT.

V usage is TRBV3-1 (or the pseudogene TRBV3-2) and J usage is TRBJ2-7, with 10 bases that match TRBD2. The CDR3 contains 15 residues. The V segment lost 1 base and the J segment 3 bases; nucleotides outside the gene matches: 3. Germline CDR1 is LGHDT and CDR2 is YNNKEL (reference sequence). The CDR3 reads CASSQGLAGNYEQYF. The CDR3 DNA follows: TGTGCCAGCAGCCAAGGACTAGCGGGCAACTACGAGCAGTACTTC.

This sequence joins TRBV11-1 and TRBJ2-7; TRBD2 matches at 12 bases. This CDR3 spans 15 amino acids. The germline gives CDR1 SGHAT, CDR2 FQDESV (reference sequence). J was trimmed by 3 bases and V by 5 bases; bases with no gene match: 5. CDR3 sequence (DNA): TGTGCCAGCAGCCCGACTAGCGGGGGAGTCTACGAGCAGTACTTC. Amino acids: CASSPTSGGVYEQYF.

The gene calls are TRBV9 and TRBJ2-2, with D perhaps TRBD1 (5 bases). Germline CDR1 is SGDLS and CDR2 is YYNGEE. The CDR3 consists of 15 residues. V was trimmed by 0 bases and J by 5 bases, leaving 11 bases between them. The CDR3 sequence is CASSVEGSGTGELFF. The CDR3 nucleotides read TGTGCCAGCAGCGTAGAAGGCTCAGGGACCGGGGAGCTGTTTTTT.

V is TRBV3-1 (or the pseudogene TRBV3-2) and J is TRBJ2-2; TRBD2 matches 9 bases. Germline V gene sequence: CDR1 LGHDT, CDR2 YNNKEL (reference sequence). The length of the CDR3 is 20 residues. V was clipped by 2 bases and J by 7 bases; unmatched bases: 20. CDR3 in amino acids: CASSQTSRRGTSPTGGELFF. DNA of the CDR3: TGTGCCAGCAGCCAAACCTCTAGGAGGGGGACTAGCCCTACCGGCGGGGAGCTGTTTTTT.

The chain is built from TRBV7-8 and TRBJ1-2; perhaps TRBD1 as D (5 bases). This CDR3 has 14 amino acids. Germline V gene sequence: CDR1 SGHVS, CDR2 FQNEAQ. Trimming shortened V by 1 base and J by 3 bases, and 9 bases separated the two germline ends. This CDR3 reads CASSLGGGDYGYTF. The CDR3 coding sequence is TGTGCCAGCAGCTTAGGGGGAGGGGACTATGGCTACACCTTC.

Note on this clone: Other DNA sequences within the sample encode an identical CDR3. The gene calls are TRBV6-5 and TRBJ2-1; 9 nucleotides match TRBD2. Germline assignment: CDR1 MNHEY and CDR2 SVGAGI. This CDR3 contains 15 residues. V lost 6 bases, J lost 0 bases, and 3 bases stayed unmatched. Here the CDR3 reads CASSLSGSSYNEQFF. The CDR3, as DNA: TGTGCCAGCAGCCTTAGCGGGAGCTCCTACAATGAGCAGTTCTTC.

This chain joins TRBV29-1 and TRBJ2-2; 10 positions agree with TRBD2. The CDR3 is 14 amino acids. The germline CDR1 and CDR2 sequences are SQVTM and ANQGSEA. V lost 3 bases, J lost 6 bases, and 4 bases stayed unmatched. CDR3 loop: CSVDGTSVSGELFF. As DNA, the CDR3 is TGCAGCGTTGACGGGACTAGCGTATCCGGGGAGCTGTTTTTT.

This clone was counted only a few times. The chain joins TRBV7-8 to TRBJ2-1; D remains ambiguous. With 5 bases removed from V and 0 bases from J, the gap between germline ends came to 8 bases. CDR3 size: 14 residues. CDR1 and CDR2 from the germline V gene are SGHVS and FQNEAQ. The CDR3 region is CASSKQSSYNEQFF. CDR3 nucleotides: TGTGCCAGCAGCAAACAGAGCTCCTACAATGAGCAGTTCTTC.

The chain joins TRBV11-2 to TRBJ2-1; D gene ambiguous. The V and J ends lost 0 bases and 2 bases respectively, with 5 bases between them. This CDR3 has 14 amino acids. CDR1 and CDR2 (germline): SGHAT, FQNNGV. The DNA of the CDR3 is TGTGCCAGCAGCTTAGATCCTACCTACAATGAGCAGTTCTTC. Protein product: CASSLDPTYNEQFF.

The CDR3 DNA is TGTGCCAGCTCACCAGCCAACAGGGGGACCTCAGATACGCAGTATTTT. Translating it yields CASSPANRGTSDTQYF. V usage is TRBV18 and J usage is TRBJ2-3, with 8 bases matching TRBD1. The J segment lost 4 bases and the V segment lost 2 bases, leaving 8 bases of the junction unmatched. This CDR3 has 16 amino acids. Germline lookup yields CDR1 KGHSH and CDR2 LQKENI. Full variable domain (outside the CDR3, taken from reference TRBV18 and TRBJ2-3): NAGVMQNPRHLVRRRGQEARLRCSPMKGHSHVYWYRQLPEEGLKFMVYLQKENIIDESGMPKERFSAEFPKEGPSILRIQQVVRGDSAAYFCASSPANRGTSDTQYFGPGTRLTVL.

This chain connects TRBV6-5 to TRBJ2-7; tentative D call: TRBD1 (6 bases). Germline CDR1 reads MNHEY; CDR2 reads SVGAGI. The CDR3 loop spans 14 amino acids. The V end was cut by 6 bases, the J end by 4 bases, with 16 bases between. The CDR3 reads CASSEGRGSYEQYF. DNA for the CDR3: TGTGCCAGCAGCGAGGGTAGGGGGTCGTACGAGCAGTACTTC.

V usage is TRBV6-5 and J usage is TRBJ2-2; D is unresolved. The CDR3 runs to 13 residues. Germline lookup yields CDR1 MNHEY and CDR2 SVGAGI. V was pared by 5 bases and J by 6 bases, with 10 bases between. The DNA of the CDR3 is TGTGCCAGCAGTCTTATTTATTCCGGGGAGCTGTTTTTT. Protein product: CASSLIYSGELFF.

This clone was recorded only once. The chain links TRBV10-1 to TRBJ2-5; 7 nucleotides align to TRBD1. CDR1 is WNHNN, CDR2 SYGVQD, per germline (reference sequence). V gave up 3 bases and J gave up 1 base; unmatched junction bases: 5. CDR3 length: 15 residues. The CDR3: CASSDQGVGQETQYF. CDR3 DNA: TGCGCCAGCAGTGATCAGGGGGTCGGCCAAGAGACCCAGTACTTC.

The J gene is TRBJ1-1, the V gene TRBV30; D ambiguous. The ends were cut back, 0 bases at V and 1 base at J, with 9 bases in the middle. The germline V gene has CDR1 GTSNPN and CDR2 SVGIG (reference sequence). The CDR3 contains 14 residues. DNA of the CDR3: TGTGCCTGGAGTGTGGGCGTGGGGAACACTGAAGCTTTCTTT. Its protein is CAWSVGVGNTEAFF.

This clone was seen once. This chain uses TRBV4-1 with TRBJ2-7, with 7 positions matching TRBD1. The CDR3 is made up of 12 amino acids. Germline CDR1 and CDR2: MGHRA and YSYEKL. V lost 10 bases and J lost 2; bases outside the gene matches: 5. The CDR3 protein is CATRDSTYEQYF. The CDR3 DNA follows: TGCGCCACAAGGGACAGCACCTACGAGCAGTACTTC.

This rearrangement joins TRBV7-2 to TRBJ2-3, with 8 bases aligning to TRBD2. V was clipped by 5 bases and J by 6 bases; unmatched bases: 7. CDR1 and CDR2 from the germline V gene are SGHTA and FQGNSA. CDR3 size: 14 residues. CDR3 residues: CASSLSGATDTQYF. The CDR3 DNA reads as TGTGCCAGCAGCCTTAGCGGGGCCACTGATACGCAGTATTTT.

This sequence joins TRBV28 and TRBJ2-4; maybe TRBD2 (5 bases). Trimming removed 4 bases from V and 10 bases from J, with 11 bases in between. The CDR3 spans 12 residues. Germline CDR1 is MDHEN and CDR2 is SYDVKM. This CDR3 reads CASSYSGQIQYF. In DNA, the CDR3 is TGTGCCAGCAGTTACAGCGGTCAGATTCAGTACTTC.

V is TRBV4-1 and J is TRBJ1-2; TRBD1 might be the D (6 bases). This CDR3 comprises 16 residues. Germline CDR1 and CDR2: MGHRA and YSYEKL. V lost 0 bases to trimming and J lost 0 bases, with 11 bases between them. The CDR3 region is CASSQEGQTTNYGYTF. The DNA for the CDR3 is TGCGCCAGCAGCCAAGAAGGACAGACAACTAACTATGGCTACACCTTC.

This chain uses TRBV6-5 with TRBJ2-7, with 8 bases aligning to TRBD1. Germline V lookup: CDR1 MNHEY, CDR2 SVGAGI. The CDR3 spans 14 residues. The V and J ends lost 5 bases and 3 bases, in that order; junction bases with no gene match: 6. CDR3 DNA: TGTGCCAGCAGTCCGGGACAGGTCATCTACGAGCAGTACTTC. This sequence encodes CASSPGQVIYEQYF.